The clone carrying this TCR beta chain has a handful of counts. The junction departs from the called germline gene at one end, perhaps through a read error. Germline lookup yields CDR1 MDHEN and CDR2 SYDVKM. This CDR3 is 14 amino acids long. This specimen belongs to a study of blood T cells in healthy people across ages. Primed by a sample-barcoded 5' primer and a J-beta primer mix, a second PCR proceeded for about 6 to 11 cycles. Each CDR3 protein is one row after TCRdb ran MiXCR on the 5' RACE reads. Of 1 million or so distinct CDR3 sequences in the sample, around 27% were seen once. These data also formed part of another study, on T cells of mothers and their children.

This TCR came from a girl aged 2-10 years in good health. The V call is TRBV28, the J call TRBJ2-7; D unresolved. The sequenced material came from blood. CDR3 loop: CASSPFEQSFEQYF. CDR3 bases: TGTGCCAGCAGTCCCTTTGAACAGTCCTTCGAGCAGTACTTC.